These 9 T cell receptor beta chains were all obtained from the same sample, sequenced in a study of post-analysis software for immune sequencing data. Study-wide points: TRBV segments more frequent in patients than in controls numbered several and included TRBV5-6, TRBV5-1 and TRBV20-1.

No antigen has been assigned to these receptors. cDNA libraries of TCR beta carried unique molecular identifiers. TCRdb reanalysed the PCR reads using MiXCR and keeps one entry per CDR3 protein. The sample shows about 460,000 distinct CDR3 sequences, roughly 46% of them seen only once. Sequencing input: blood. The receptors originated from a girl between 5 and 17 years old with multiple sclerosis.

This chain connects TRBV5-1 to TRBJ1-4; D not resolved. Germline V lookup: CDR1 SGHRS, CDR2 YFSETQ. V gave up 3 bases and J gave up 1 base, with 7 bases separating them. This CDR3 contains 14 residues. CDR3 sequence (DNA): TGCGCCAGCAGCTATGGGATAACTAATGAAAAACTGTTTTTT. It translates to CASSYGITNEKLFF.

This chain uses TRBV5-1 with TRBJ2-5; 10 nucleotides agree with TRBD2. This CDR3 has 15 amino acids. Germline V gives CDR1 SGHRS, CDR2 YFSETQ. V dropped 6 bases and J dropped 2; count of bases not matched to a gene: 7. In DNA form, the CDR3 reads TGCGCCAGCACCCAACTAGCGGGGACACAAGAGACCCAGTACTTC. Translated: CASTQLAGTQETQYF.

This clonotype was found once. This chain joins TRBV28 and TRBJ2-2; TRBD2 matches at 8 bases. This CDR3 is 15 amino acids long. Germline V gene lookup returns CDR1 MDHEN and CDR2 SYDVKM. The junction had 8 bases not matched to a gene; V was cut back by 10 bases and J by 1 base. CDR3 region: CATTRSGRNTGELFF. The CDR3 coding sequence is TGTGCCACGACTAGGAGCGGGAGGAACACCGGGGAGCTGTTTTTT.

This clonotype was seen a handful of times. The gene calls are TRBV27 and TRBJ1-2, with D unresolved. Germline V gene lookup returns CDR1 MNHEY and CDR2 SMNVEV (reference sequence). The V gene lost 8 bases and the J gene lost 6 bases, with 13 bases spanning the gap. This CDR3 has 12 residues. The CDR3 DNA reads as TGTGCCAGCGCTAGTCCTTATGATGGCTACACCTTC. Its protein product is CASASPYDGYTF.

This sequence joins TRBV20-1 and TRBJ1-6; D may be TRBD1 (6 bases). The CDR3 has 20 residues. V was clipped by 0 bases and J by 0 bases, with 21 bases between them. CDR1 and CDR2 from the germline V gene are DFQATT and SNEGSKA (reference sequence). CDR3 residues: CSAREPRGDRSSSYNSPLHF. DNA of the CDR3: TGCAGTGCTAGAGAACCCAGGGGTGACAGGTCAAGCTCCTATAATTCACCCCTCCACTTT.

This sequence joins TRBV12-3 or TRBV12-4 and TRBJ1-1; D is unclear. The CDR3 loop spans 14 amino acids. The V gene lost 3 bases and the J gene lost 2 bases, with 10 bases spanning the gap. The CDR3 DNA sequence: TGTGCCAGCAGTTTGAAGGGAACTAACACTGAAGCTTTCTTT. Its protein product is CASSLKGTNTEAFF.

There are a few counts of this clonotype. This chain links TRBV5-6 with TRBJ2-3, with a possible D match to TRBD2 (5 bases). The germline CDR1 and CDR2 sequences are SGHDT and YYEEEE. CDR3 length: 16 residues. V lost 2 bases to trimming and J lost 3 bases, with 16 bases between them. The CDR3 spells CASSLLRVRGTDTQYF. In DNA form, the CDR3 reads TGTGCCAGCAGCTTATTAAGAGTACGCGGGACAGATACGCAGTATTTT.

The chain joins TRBV20-1 to TRBJ1-5; 8 bases are shared with TRBD1. The V segment lost 4 bases and the J segment 6 bases; nucleotides outside the gene matches: 8. This CDR3 is 14 amino acids long. Germline lookup yields CDR1 DFQATT and CDR2 SNEGSKA (reference sequence). CDR3 sequence reads: CSATQGAQGQPQHF. The CDR3 coding sequence is TGCAGTGCTACTCAGGGGGCGCAGGGTCAGCCCCAGCATTTT.

This chain connects TRBV7-9 to TRBJ1-2, with D perhaps matching TRBD1 (5 bases). This CDR3 is built from 12 residues. CDR1 is SEHNR and CDR2 is FQNEAQ in the germline V gene (reference sequence). The germline V and J ends were trimmed by 5 bases and 3 bases, with 7 bases remaining between them. The CDR3 nucleotides are TGTGCCAGCAGCGTGACAGACTATGGCTACACCTTC. This codes for CASSVTDYGYTF.